Described below is a single TCR beta chain sequence and its context. Its antigen is undetermined. Amplified TCR beta CDR3 regions derived from RNA transcripts. First-round RT-PCR of the TCR CDR3 relied on the HTBI primer set. TCRdb fed the multiplex PCR reads into MiXCR, producing one record per CDR3 protein. This table holds hundreds of thousands of distinct CDR3 sequences, about 25% found once. Exclusion of a patient resulted from uncontrolled infection, other autoimmune disease, pregnancy or lactation. Diagnoses rested on clinical symptoms, serum thyroxine and TRAb, thyroid ultrasound and orbital computed tomography. The sample originates from a study of T cells in Graves' hyperthyroidism and ophthalmopathy. V shed 5 bases and J shed 0 bases, with 7 bases lying between them. This CDR3 has 14 amino acids. Germline V gives CDR1 KGHDR, CDR2 SFDVKD. Broader study findings: Blood held most thyroid clonotypes expanded above 0.001 frequency.

This rearrangement joins TRBV24-1 to TRBJ1-5, with no clear D. What was sequenced was blood. The TCR originated in a man aged 35 to 55 with Graves' hyperthyroidism that later progressed to Graves' ophthalmopathy. The CDR3 DNA follows: TGTGCCACCAGTGGATACCATAGCAATCAGCCCCAGCATTTT. Translated, it gives CATSGYHSNQPQHF.